This entry is about one T cell receptor beta chain. Its antigen is unknown. No per-base quality is available; no much larger clone lies one base away. This specimen comes from a study of blood T cell repertoires in COVID-19 (dated by TCRdb to 2020 to 2021). Notes on the research overall: Samples covering the acute and convalescent phases of COVID-19 were provided by collaborators in the United States, Italy and Spain. The prospective study material was composed of cDNA or gDNA derived from T cells, B-cell-depleted T cells, or PBMCs. The dataset comprised deeply sampled blood TCRbeta repertoires from subjects exposed to, actively infected with, or recovered from COVID-19. The repertoires were made available in a free public database intended to serve as a resource for research on the immune response to SARS-CoV-2. The samples were drawn from two sources: the first 160 participants of the ongoing ImmuneRACE study, and approximately 1,300 subjects contributed by 6 global collaborators. Nearly every sample came with metadata listing a de-identified subject ID, COVID-19 status, age in years and sex. Where available, HLA class I and class II types were taken from metadata supplied by the sample provider and were not determined by assay-based typing. Results and caveats for the whole study, not just this receptor: The amount of clinical and demographic metadata varied by source and participant and was provided uncurated.

TCRbeta CDR3 regions were amplified from genomic DNA using the immunoSEQ Assay, a bias-controlled multiplex PCR. Regarding the original processing steps: Within the assay, amplification of reference gene primers was used to estimate how many nucleated cells each sample contained. To quantify the absolute abundance of each unique TCRbeta CDR3 rearrangement, sequence reads were collapsed and filtered. For each sample, productive Simpson clonality was calculated as the square root of Simpson's diversity index over productive rearrangements. Drawn from immuneACCESS, this table holds only the in-frame rearrangements with V and J called that TCRdb kept. Clones are partly lost; checked studies trace under half to an unresolved V gene and leave the rest unexplained. Clone size and the V and J calls come from that table; the DNA yielded D and trimming. The sample table lists 220,000 or so clones, about 78% of them with a count of one. The ten largest clones represent 4.5% to 7% of the sample.

Collaborating institutions collected whole blood in K2EDTA tubes following their own protocols. For TCRbeta analysis, collaborator samples were shipped as frozen whole blood, as isolated PBMCs, or as DNA extracted from either sample type. CDR1 and CDR2 (SGHKS, YYEKEE) derive from the germline V gene (reference sequence). Counted from cysteine to phenylalanine, this CDR3 has 14 amino acids. The only DNA kept is the CDR3, 42 bases in frame from the first base. V is shortened by 2 bases, J by 4 bases, and the region joining them spans 12 bases. Here the chain combines TRBV5-5 and TRBJ2-5; tentative D gene TRBD1, with 6 bases matching. The specimen was peripheral blood. The TCR sequence derives from a woman aged 70 to 79 with acute or convalescent COVID-19. The CDR3 region has the sequence CASSFTRGRETQYF. The DNA sequence follows: TGTGCCAGCAGCTTTACCAGGGGACGAGAGACCCAGTACTTC.